This T cell receptor beta chain derives from a study of beta chain bispecific antibodies for T cell cancers. Whole-study findings and limits: Most targeted TRBV signal came from the leukemia cell line cells, not normal T cells.

Each CDR3 protein gets one entry after TCRdb re-called the 5' RACE reads with MiXCR. The sample has 20,000 to 25,000 distinct CDR3 sequences, about 2.6% seen once. Expansion lasted 2 to 4 days, with either anti-CD3 antibody OKT3 or CD3/CD28 beads. In its sample, this clonotype was seen a few times. What it binds is unknown. The sample taken for sequencing was healthy donor T cells cultured with leukemia cells. This clonotype originated in a human donor in good health. Some clones in this sample may be carry-over from other donors' samples.

In DNA form, the CDR3 reads TGTGCCTGGAGTGGTTTAGAGGGGTCCTACGAGCAGTACTTC. This sequence encodes CAWSGLEGSYEQYF. The V and J genes are TRBV30 and TRBJ2-7; either TRBD1 or TRBD2 may fit D (5 bases each). CDR3 length equals 14 residues. Germline CDR1 reads GTSNPN; CDR2 reads SVGIG (reference sequence). With 1 base removed from V and 1 base from J, the gap between germline ends came to 11 bases. The complete variable domain, with remaining parts taken from reference TRBV30 and TRBJ2-7, reads SQTIHQWPATLVQPVGSPLSLECTVEGTSNPNLYWYRQAAGRGLQLLFYSVGIGQISSEVPQNLSASRPQDRQFILSSKKLLLSDSGFYLCAWSGLEGSYEQYFGPGTRLTVT.